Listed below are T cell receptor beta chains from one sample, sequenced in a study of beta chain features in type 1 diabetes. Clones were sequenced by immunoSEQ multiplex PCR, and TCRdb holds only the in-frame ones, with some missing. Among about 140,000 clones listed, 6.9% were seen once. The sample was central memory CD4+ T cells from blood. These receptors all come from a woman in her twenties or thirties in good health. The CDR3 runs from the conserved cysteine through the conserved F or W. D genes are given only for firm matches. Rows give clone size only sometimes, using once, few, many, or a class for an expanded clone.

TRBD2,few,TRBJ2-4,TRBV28,CASSSPRTSGSLTNIQYF,TGTGCCAGCAGTTCCCCCCGGACTAGCGGGAGTTTAACGAACATTCAGTACTTC
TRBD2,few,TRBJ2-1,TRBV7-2,CASSLEGLATYEQFF,TGTGCCAGCAGCTTAGAGGGACTAGCTACCTATGAGCAGTTCTTC
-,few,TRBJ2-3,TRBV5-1,CASSLGSGKDDTQYF,TGCGCCAGCAGCTTGGGGTCGGGGAAAGACGATACGCAGTATTTT
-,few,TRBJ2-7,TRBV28,CASSRQGGSYEQYF,TGTGCCAGCAGCCGCCAGGGTGGATCCTACGAGCAGTACTTC
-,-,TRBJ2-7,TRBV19,CASSMDGSGSYEQYF,TGTGCCAGTAGTATGGACGGCAGCGGCTCCTACGAGCAGTACTTC
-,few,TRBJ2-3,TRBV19,CASSVTTSTDTQYF,TGTGCCAGTAGTGTAACTACGAGCACAGATACGCAGTATTTT
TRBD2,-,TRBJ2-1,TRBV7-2,CASSLEGSGMKQFF,TGTGCCAGCAGCTTAGAAGGCAGCGGGATGAAGCAGTTCTTC
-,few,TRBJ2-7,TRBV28,CATRLDYEQYF,TGTGCCACCAGACTAGATTACGAGCAGTACTTC
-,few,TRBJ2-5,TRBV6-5,CASSSGTNKETQYF,TGTGCCAGCAGTTCTGGGACAAATAAAGAGACCCAGTACTTC
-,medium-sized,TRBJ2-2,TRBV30,CAWIRGQGGELFF,TGTGCCTGGATCAGGGGACAAGGAGGGGAGCTGTTTTTT
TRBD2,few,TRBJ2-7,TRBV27,CASSWMIAGGPGEQYF,TGTGCCAGCAGTTGGATGATAGCGGGAGGGCCGGGCGAGCAGTACTTC
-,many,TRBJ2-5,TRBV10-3,CAISAGRQETQYF,TGTGCCATCAGTGCAGGGCGACAAGAGACCCAGTACTTC
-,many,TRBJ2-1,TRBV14,CASSHPQGGISEQFF,TGTGCCAGCAGCCACCCACAGGGCGGCATAAGTGAGCAGTTCTTC
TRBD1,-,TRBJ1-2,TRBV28,CASRTTGQVNGYTF,TGTGCCAGCAGGACAACGGGACAGGTCAATGGCTACACCTTC
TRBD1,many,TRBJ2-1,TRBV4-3,CASRGKGTGVNEQFF,TGCGCCAGCCGTGGGAAGGGGACAGGGGTAAATGAGCAGTTCTTC
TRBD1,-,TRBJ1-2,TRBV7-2,CASSPDSYRTGNGYTF,TGTGCCAGCAGCCCTGATAGTTACCGGACAGGGAATGGCTACACCTTC
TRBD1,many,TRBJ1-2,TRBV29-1,CSVVGTGFDGYTF,TGCAGCGTGGTCGGGACAGGGTTCGATGGCTACACCTTC
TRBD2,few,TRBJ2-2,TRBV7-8,CASSLVFPRTSSGELFF,TGTGCCAGCAGCTTAGTTTTCCCCCGGACTAGCTCCGGGGAGCTGTTTTTT
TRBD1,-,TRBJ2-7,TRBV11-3,CASSIVTGAGLHEQYF,TGTGCCAGCAGCATTGTGACAGGGGCGGGTCTCCACGAGCAGTACTTC
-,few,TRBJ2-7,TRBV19,CASSPQTVGSYEQYF,TGTGCCAGTAGTCCGCAGACAGTGGGCTCCTACGAGCAGTACTTC
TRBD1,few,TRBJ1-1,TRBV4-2,CASSDTGGQAFF,TGTGCCAGCAGCGACACAGGGGGCCAAGCTTTCTTT
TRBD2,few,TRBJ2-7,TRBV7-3,CAIGGAGKEQYF,TGTGCCATTGGGGGAGCGGGAAAGGAGCAGTACTTC
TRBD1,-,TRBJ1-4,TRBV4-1,CASSHNRGNEKLFF,TGCGCCAGCAGCCACAACAGGGGGAATGAAAAACTGTTTTTT
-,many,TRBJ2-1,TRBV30,CAWSVERGGVYNEQFF,TGTGCCTGGAGTGTAGAGAGGGGCGGGGTTTACAATGAGCAGTTCTTC
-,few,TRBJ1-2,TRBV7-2,CASSPPRGYRGYTF,TGTGCCAGCAGCCCGCCCCGGGGGTATCGTGGCTACACCTTC
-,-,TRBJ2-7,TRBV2,CASSELREQYF,TGTGCCAGCAGTGAGCTTCGGGAGCAGTACTTC
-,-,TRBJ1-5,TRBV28,CASGHRAGQPQHF,TGTGCCAGCGGCCACAGGGCCGGTCAGCCCCAGCATTTT
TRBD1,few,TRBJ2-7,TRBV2,CASRPGQGARAYEQYF,TGTGCCAGCAGACCGGGACAGGGGGCGAGGGCCTACGAGCAGTACTTC